What follows are 29 T cell receptor beta chains derived from one specimen sequenced in a study of identical twins. TCRdb analysed the 5' RACE reads with MiXCR anew, one entry per CDR3 protein. Here the sample spans roughly 290,000 distinct CDR3 sequences, less than 9.5% being singletons. A further study also used this sample, focusing on yellow fever vaccine responses in identical twins.

The sequencing sample was made of CD8+ T cells sorted from blood. The receptors were gathered from a woman between 18 and 30 years old in good health.

J is TRBJ2-1 and V is TRBV15, with D uncertain. In germline, CDR1 is LNHNV, CDR2 YYDKDF (reference sequence). Trimming left V 0 bases short and J 6 bases short, with 9 bases between. This CDR3 contains 14 residues. DNA for the CDR3: TGTGCCACCAGCAGAGATCCTTTGGGCAATGAGCAGTTCTTC. Amino acids: CATSRDPLGNEQFF.

This clonotype was seen ten or more times. This rearrangement joins TRBV20-1 to TRBJ2-2, with 7 bases fitting TRBD2. There are 16 residues in the CDR3. V trimming: 0 bases; J trimming: 1 base; junction bases outside the gene matches: 5. CDR1 is DFQATT and CDR2 is SNEGSKA in the germline V gene (reference sequence). For the CDR3, the DNA is TGCAGTGCTAGAGATCTGCAGCGGGAGAACACCGGGGAGCTGTTTTTT. This translates into CSARDLQRENTGELFF.

This clonotype occurred a few times. As DNA, the CDR3 is TGTGCCAGCAACCGCCGGGACAGGGGAGGCGGGGAGCTGTTTTTT. Its protein is CASNRRDRGGGELFF. This rearrangement joins TRBV7-9 to TRBJ2-2, with 10 positions matching TRBD1. Unmatched junction bases numbered 9, after V lost 7 bases and J lost 7 bases. CDR3 length: 15 amino acids. Germline V CDR1 and CDR2: SEHNR, FQNEAQ (reference sequence).

In its sample, this clonotype was seen many times. The chain joins TRBV4-3 to TRBJ2-7; D possibly corresponds to TRBD2 (6 bases). The V gene lost 4 bases and the J gene lost 0 bases, with 10 bases spanning the gap. Per the germline V gene, CDR1 is LGHNA and CDR2 is YSLEER. This CDR3 is 14 amino acids long. CDR3 loop: CASSPGEDSYEQYF. The CDR3 nucleotides are TGCGCCAGCAGCCCGGGAGAGGACTCCTACGAGCAGTACTTC.

At least ten counts were recorded for this clonotype. This chain links TRBV4-3 with TRBJ2-3, with D unclear. The length of the CDR3 is 14 residues. The germline CDR1 and CDR2 sequences are LGHNA and YSLEER. Trimming took 5 bases from V and 4 from J, leaving 13 bases between them. The CDR3 spells CASSLGLTADTQYF. For the CDR3, the DNA is TGCGCCAGCAGCTTAGGGCTGACCGCAGATACGCAGTATTTT.

This clonotype was observed many times. This chain joins TRBV7-9 and TRBJ2-1; D unclear. This CDR3 spans 14 amino acids. Germline CDR1 and CDR2: SEHNR and FQNEAQ (reference sequence). Trimming took off 2 bases at V and 10 bases at J, with 15 bases between the two ends. This CDR3 is CASSLISGPSEQFF. The CDR3 nucleotides are TGTGCCAGCAGCTTAATAAGTGGCCCATCGGAGCAGTTCTTC.

This clonotype occurred a few times. This chain joins TRBV7-9 and TRBJ2-7; TRBD1 aligns across 7 bases. V was pared by 3 bases and J by 1 base, with 9 bases of the junction left unmatched. Germline V gene data show CDR1 as SEHNR and CDR2 as FQNEAQ (reference sequence). The CDR3 extends over 16 amino acids. Here the CDR3 reads CASSFPQGDGSYEQYF. CDR3 DNA sequence: TGTGCCAGCAGCTTTCCTCAGGGGGATGGGTCCTACGAGCAGTACTTC.

There are many counts of this clonotype. The chain couples TRBV6-2 or TRBV6-3 to TRBJ2-5, with D hard to call. V was trimmed by 0 bases and J by 3 bases, leaving 11 bases between them. The length of the CDR3 is 15 residues. Germline V CDR1 and CDR2: MNHEY, SVGEGT. CDR3: CASSYSIMQEETQYF. The CDR3 DNA reads as TGTGCCAGCAGTTACTCGATAATGCAGGAAGAGACCCAGTACTTC.

This clonotype was seen only a few times. The chain's CDR3 is CASKWTKGGSGSTGHNEQFF. CDR3 nucleotide sequence: TGCGCCAGCAAGTGGACCAAGGGGGGTAGCGGGTCGACGGGCCACAATGAGCAGTTCTTC. The rearrangement joins TRBV5-1 to TRBJ2-1; TRBD2 might be the D (7 bases). The CDR3 has 20 amino acids. Trimming removed 6 bases at V and 5 bases at J, with 33 bases between. Per the germline V gene, CDR1 is SGHRS and CDR2 is YFSETQ. Combining the CDR3 with reference TRBV5-1 and TRBJ2-1 gives the whole variable domain KAGVTQTPRYLIKTRGQQVTLSCSPISGHRSVSWYQQTPGQGLQFLFEYFSETQRNKGNFPGRFSGRQFSNSRSEMNVSTLELGDSALYLCASKWTKGGSGSTGHNEQFFGPGTRLTVL.

In this sample, this clonotype turned up a few times. The V call is TRBV15, the J call TRBJ2-7; 8 bases agree with TRBD1. J lost 0 bases, V lost 1 base, and 8 bases had no gene match. The CDR3 loop spans 17 amino acids. Germline assignment: CDR1 LNHNV and CDR2 YYDKDF (reference sequence). The CDR3, as DNA: TGTGCCACCAGCAGAGTATGGGGACAGGAGAGCTCCTACGAGCAGTACTTC. It yields the protein CATSRVWGQESSYEQYF.

This clonotype showed up just a few times. The V gene is TRBV27, the J gene TRBJ1-5; 7 nucleotides line up with TRBD1. In germline, CDR1 is MNHEY, CDR2 SMNVEV (reference sequence). Losses at the gene ends were 6 bases for V and 1 base for J; bases not matched to a gene: 6. The CDR3 has 15 amino acids. The CDR3 reads CASRQDRLSNQPQHF. The CDR3 nucleotides read TGTGCCAGCAGGCAGGACAGGTTGAGCAATCAGCCCCAGCATTTT.

This clonotype was seen repeatedly, ten times or more. The rearrangement joins TRBV2 to TRBJ2-7; no reliable D call. Trimming left V 6 bases short and J 3 bases short, with 9 bases between. CDR3 length: 12 amino acids. CDR1 is SNHLY and CDR2 is FYNNEI in the germline V gene. The CDR3 DNA is TGTGCCAGCAGGGAACATGGCTACGAGCAGTACTTC. Translation: CASREHGYEQYF. The whole variable domain, filled in from reference TRBV2 and TRBJ2-7, reads EPEVTQTPSHQVTQMGQEVILRCVPISNHLYFYWYRQILGQKVEFLVSFYNNEISEKSEIFDDQFSVERPDGSNFTLKIRSTKLEDSAMYFCASREHGYEQYFGPGTRLTVT.

This clonotype was seen more than once but under ten times. The chain carries TRBV7-9 and TRBJ2-7; D gene unclear. V was clipped by 1 base and J by 3 bases, with 7 bases between them. Germline CDR1 SEHNR, CDR2 FQNEAQ (reference sequence). The CDR3 totals 13 residues. In DNA form, the CDR3 reads TGTGCCAGCAGCTTAGAGGAGAACTACGAGCAGTACTTC. It encodes CASSLEENYEQYF.

This clonotype was counted many times. The chain uses TRBV12-3 or TRBV12-4 and TRBJ1-1; D unclear. This CDR3 is 14 amino acids long. V shed 4 bases and J shed 1 base, with 10 bases lying between them. In DNA form, the CDR3 reads TGTGCCAGCAGTTGGGGATCCCGGAACACTGAAGCTTTCTTT. Amino acid sequence: CASSWGSRNTEAFF.

This clonotype occurred a few times. The gene calls are TRBV5-1 and TRBJ1-1; 7 bases fit TRBD1. Germline V gene lookup returns CDR1 SGHRS and CDR2 YFSETQ. The CDR3 sequence is 14 residues long. Unmatched junction bases numbered 3, after V lost 3 bases and J lost 1 base. CDR3 sequence (DNA): TGCGCCAGCAGCTACGACAGGGCGAACACTGAAGCTTTCTTT. This sequence encodes CASSYDRANTEAFF.

This clonotype occurred once. CDR3 in DNA: TGTGCCAGCAGCTTAGAACAGGGGGGATTCACAGATACGCAGTATTTT. It translates to CASSLEQGGFTDTQYF. V gene TRBV7-6 combines with J gene TRBJ2-3; 8 nucleotides agree with TRBD1. Germline CDR1 reads SGHVS; CDR2 reads FNYEAQ. The CDR3 runs to 16 residues. V lost 1 base, J lost 2 bases, and 5 bases stayed unmatched.

This clonotype was counted ten times or more. V is TRBV5-1 and J is TRBJ2-6; D is unresolved. CDR3 size: 16 residues. Trimming cost V 0 bases and J 0 bases, with 7 bases left between them. Germline CDR1 SGHRS, CDR2 YFSETQ. The CDR3 loop is CASSLAPRSGANVLTF. The CDR3 DNA reads TGCGCCAGCAGCTTGGCTCCCCGCTCTGGGGCCAACGTCCTGACTTTC.

The V and J genes are TRBV21-1 and TRBJ2-7; TRBD1, the table's D call, was not compared with the DNA. TRBV21-1 is shown as a pseudogene. The CDR3 contains 13 residues. This CDR3 is CAPGGAKSYEQYF. The DNA for the CDR3 is TGTGCCCCAGGGGGGGCCAAATCCTACGAGCAGTACTTC.

This clonotype was detected many times. CDR3 sequence (DNA): TGTGCCACCAGTGATCAAAGCTCCTACAATGAGCAGTTCTTC. Residues: CATSDQSSYNEQFF. The V call is TRBV24-1, the J call TRBJ2-1; D is uncertain. The CDR3 is 14 residues long. Trimming pared 3 bases from V and 0 bases from J, leaving 5 bases between. Germline V CDR1 and CDR2: KGHDR, SFDVKD.

This clonotype was seen repeatedly, ten times or more. V gene TRBV15 combines with J gene TRBJ2-1, with TRBD2 as a possible D gene (6 bases). Trimming shortened V by 0 bases and J by 8 bases, and 14 bases separated the two germline ends. Germline CDR1 is LNHNV and CDR2 is YYDKDF (reference sequence). There are 15 residues in the CDR3. The CDR3 region is CATSRDLGGSDEQFF. The CDR3 DNA follows: TGTGCCACCAGCAGAGATCTTGGAGGGTCGGATGAGCAGTTCTTC.

In its sample, this clonotype was seen many times. The chain carries TRBV11-2 and TRBJ2-4; D gene ambiguous. Trimming left V 6 bases short and J 0 bases short, with 12 bases between. This CDR3 region has 15 residues. Per the germline V gene, CDR1 is SGHAT and CDR2 is FQNNGV. The CDR3 region is CASRDSLLAKNIQYF. The CDR3 DNA sequence: TGTGCCAGCAGAGACTCCCTTCTAGCCAAAAACATTCAGTACTTC.

This clonotype was recorded many times. The chain is built from TRBV15 and TRBJ2-2; D could derive from TRBD1 or TRBD2 (5 bases each). This CDR3 region has 15 residues. Trimming pared 9 bases from V and 6 bases from J, leaving 20 bases between. Germline loops: CDR1 LNHNV, CDR2 YYDKDF (reference sequence). In DNA form, the CDR3 reads TGTGCCACAGGGGCAAACTGGAGGAGAGCCGGGGAGCTGTTTTTT. This codes for CATGANWRRAGELFF.

This clonotype occurred many times. V gene TRBV6-2 or TRBV6-3 combines with J gene TRBJ1-5, with 7 nucleotides matching TRBD1. From germline, CDR1 is MNHEY and CDR2 SVGEGT. Trimming at V came to 0 bases and at J to 0 bases, leaving 14 bases not matched to a gene. The CDR3 totals 20 residues. The CDR3 DNA is TGTGCCAGCAGTTACTCTCCGGGACAGTGGAGACTCAATAGCAATCAGCCCCAGCATTTT. Translation: CASSYSPGQWRLNSNQPQHF.

This chain links TRBV29-1 with TRBJ2-3; TRBD2 aligns across 11 bases. Unmatched junction bases numbered 17, after V lost 4 bases and J lost 11 bases. The CDR3 is 16 amino acids. The germline CDR1 and CDR2 sequences are SQVTM and ANQGSEA. The CDR3 nucleotides are TGCAGCGTTGGAGTGATAGCGGGGGGGAATGGGTTGGAGCAGTATTTT. The encoded protein is CSVGVIAGGNGLEQYF.

The chain links TRBV9 to TRBJ2-7, with 7 bases identical to TRBD2. Germline V gene lookup returns CDR1 SGDLS and CDR2 YYNGEE. The CDR3 sequence is 15 residues long. V gave up 4 bases and J gave up 4 bases; unmatched junction bases: 11. DNA of the CDR3: TGTGCCAGCAGCCCCCGGGGAGGGATCCTATACGAGCAGTACTTC. This encodes CASSPRGGILYEQYF.

This clonotype has a handful of counts. The rearrangement uses TRBV5-1 and TRBJ1-1; D gene unclear. This CDR3 contains 14 residues. Trimming stripped 7 bases from V and 4 bases from J, with 17 bases between. Germline V gene data show CDR1 as SGHRS and CDR2 as YFSETQ. The CDR3 spells CASGEWDLSTEAFF. CDR3 DNA sequence: TGCGCCAGCGGGGAGTGGGATTTGAGCACTGAAGCTTTCTTT. The whole variable domain, filled in from reference TRBV5-1 and TRBJ1-1, reads KAGVTQTPRYLIKTRGQQVTLSCSPISGHRSVSWYQQTPGQGLQFLFEYFSETQRNKGNFPGRFSGRQFSNSRSEMNVSTLELGDSALYLCASGEWDLSTEAFFGQGTRLTVV.

This clonotype appeared a few times. The rearrangement uses TRBV24-1 and TRBJ2-1, with D hard to call. CDR3 size: 15 residues. CDR1 and CDR2 from the germline V gene are KGHDR and SFDVKD. V lost 4 bases and J lost 2, with 11 bases in between. CDR3 region: CATSESAYTYNEQFF. For the CDR3, the DNA is TGTGCCACCAGTGAAAGTGCCTACACCTACAATGAGCAGTTCTTC.

J is TRBJ2-7 and V is TRBV5-5, with D possibly called TRBD1 or TRBD2 (5 bases each). The CDR3 is 15 residues long. Germline CDR1 is SGHKS and CDR2 is YYEKEE (reference sequence). Trimming took off 0 bases at V and 0 bases at J, with 10 bases between the two ends. CDR3 coding DNA: TGTGCCAGCAGCTTGGCCGGGGCCCTCTCCTACGAGCAGTACTTC. Amino acid sequence: CASSLAGALSYEQYF.

This clonotype was found many times. The chain has TRBV5-1 and TRBJ2-1; D unclear. The CDR3 is 13 amino acids. The V gene's germline CDR1 is SGHRS and CDR2 YFSETQ. The V gene lost 7 bases and the J gene lost 0 bases, with 8 bases spanning the gap. CDR3 region: CASRGPSYNEQFF. DNA of the CDR3: TGCGCCAGCCGAGGACCCTCCTACAATGAGCAGTTCTTC.